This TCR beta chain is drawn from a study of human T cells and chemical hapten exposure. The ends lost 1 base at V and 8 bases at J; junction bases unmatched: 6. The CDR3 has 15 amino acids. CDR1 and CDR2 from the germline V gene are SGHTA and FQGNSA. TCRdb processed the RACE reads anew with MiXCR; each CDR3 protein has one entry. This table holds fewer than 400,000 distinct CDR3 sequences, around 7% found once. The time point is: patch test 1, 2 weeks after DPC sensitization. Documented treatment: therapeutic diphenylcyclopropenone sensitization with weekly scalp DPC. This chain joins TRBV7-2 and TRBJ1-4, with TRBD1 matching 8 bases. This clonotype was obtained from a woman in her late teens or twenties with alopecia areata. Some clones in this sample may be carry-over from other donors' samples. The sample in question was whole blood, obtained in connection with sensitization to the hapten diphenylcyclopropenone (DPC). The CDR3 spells CASSLVTGEGEKLFF. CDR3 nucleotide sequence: TGTGCCAGCAGCTTAGTGACAGGGGAGGGGGAAAAACTGTTTTTT. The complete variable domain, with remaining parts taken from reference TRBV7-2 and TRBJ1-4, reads GAGVSQSPSNKVTEKGKDVELRCDPISGHTALYWYRQSLGQGLEFLIYFQGNSAPDKSGLPSDRFSAERTGGSVSTLTIQRTQQEDSAVYLCASSLVTGEGEKLFFGSGTQLSVL.